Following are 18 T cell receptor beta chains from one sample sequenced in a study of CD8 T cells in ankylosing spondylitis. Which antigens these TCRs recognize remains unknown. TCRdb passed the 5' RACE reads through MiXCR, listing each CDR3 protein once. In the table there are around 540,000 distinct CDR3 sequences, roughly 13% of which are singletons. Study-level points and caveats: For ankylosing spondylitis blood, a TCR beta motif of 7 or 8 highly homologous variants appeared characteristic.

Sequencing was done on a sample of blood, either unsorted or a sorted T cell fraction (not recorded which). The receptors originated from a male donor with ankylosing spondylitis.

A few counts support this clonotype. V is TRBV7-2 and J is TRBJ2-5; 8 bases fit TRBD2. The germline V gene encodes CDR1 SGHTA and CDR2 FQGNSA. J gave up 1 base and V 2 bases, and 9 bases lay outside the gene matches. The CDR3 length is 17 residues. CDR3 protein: CASSLMPAGAAQETQYF. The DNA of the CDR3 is TGTGCCAGCAGCTTAATGCCAGCGGGGGCAGCCCAAGAGACCCAGTACTTC.

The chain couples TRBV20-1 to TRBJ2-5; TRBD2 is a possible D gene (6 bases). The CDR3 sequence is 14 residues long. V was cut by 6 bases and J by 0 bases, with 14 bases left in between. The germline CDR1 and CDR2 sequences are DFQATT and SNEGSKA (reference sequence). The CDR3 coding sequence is TGCAGTGCCGAGCGGGCCCCGTACCAAGAGACCCAGTACTTC. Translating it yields CSAERAPYQETQYF.

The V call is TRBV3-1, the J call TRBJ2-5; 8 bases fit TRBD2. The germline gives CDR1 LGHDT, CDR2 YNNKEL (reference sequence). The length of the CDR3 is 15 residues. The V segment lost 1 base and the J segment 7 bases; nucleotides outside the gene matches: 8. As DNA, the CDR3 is TGTGCCAGCAGCCAAGGAGCGGGAGCCCGAGGGACCCAGTACTTC. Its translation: CASSQGAGARGTQYF.

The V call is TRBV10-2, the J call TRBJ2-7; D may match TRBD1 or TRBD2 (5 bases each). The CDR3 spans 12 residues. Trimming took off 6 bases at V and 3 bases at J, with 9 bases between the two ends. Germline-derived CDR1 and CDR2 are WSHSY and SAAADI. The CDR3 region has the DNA TGCGCCAGCAGGGATGGGGGCTACGAGCAGTACTTC. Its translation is CASRDGGYEQYF.

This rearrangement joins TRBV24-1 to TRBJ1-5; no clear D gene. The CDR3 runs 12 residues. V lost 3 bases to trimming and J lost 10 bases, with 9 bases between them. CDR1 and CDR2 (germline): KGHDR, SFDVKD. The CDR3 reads CATSDQKGPQHF. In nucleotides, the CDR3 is TGTGCCACCAGTGATCAGAAGGGACCCCAGCATTTT.

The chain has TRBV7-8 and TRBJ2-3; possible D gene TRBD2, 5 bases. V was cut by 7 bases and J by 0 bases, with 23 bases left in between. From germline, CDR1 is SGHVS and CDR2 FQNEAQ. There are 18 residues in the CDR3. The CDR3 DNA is TGTGCCAGCACCTACCCCCGAATTAAAGCGGCAAGCACAGATACGCAGTATTTT. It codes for CASTYPRIKAASTDTQYF.

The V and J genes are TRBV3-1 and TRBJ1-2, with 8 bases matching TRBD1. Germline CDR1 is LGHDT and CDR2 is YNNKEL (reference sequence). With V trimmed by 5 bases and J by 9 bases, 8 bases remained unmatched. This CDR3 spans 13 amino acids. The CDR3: CASSSPDRGSYTF. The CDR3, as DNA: TGTGCCAGCAGCTCCCCCGACAGGGGTAGCTACACCTTC.

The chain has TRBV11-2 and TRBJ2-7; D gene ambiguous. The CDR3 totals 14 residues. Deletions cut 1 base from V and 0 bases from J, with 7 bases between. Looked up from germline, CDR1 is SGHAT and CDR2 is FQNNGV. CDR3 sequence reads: CASSLAGFSYEQYV. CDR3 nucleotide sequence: TGTGCCAGCAGCTTAGCGGGCTTCTCCTACGAGCAGTACGTC.

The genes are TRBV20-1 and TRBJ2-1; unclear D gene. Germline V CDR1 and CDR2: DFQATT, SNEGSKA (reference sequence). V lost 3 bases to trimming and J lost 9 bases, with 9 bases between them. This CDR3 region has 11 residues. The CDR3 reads CSASNTGEQFF. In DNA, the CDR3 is TGCAGTGCTAGCAATACGGGTGAGCAGTTCTTC.

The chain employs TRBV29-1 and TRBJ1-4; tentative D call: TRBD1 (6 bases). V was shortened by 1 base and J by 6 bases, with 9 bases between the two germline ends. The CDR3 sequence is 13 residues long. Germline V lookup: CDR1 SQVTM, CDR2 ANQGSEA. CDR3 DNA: TGCAGCGTTGAAGGGACAGTAGATGAAAAACTGTTTTTT. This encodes CSVEGTVDEKLFF. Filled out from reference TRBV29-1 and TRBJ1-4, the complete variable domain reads SAVISQKPSRDICQRGTSLTIQCQVDSQVTMMFWYRQQPGQSLTLIATANQGSEATYESGFVIDKFPISRPNLTFSTLTVSNMSPEDSSIYLCSVEGTVDEKLFFGSGTQLSVL.

The CDR3 DNA reads TGCGCCAGCAGCCTGAGCGGGTCCCCCTACGAGCAGTACGTC. Protein: CASSLSGSPYEQYV. This chain joins TRBV5-1 and TRBJ2-7, with a tentative D call TRBD2 (6 bases). The length of the CDR3 is 14 residues. V was cut by 4 bases and J by 2 bases, with 13 bases left in between. Germline V lookup: CDR1 SGHRS, CDR2 YFSETQ.

CDR3 amino acids: CSAKGQGANYGYTF. CDR3 DNA sequence: TGCAGTGCTAAGGGACAGGGGGCGAACTATGGCTACACCTTC. The chain is built from TRBV20-1 and TRBJ1-2; 12 bases match TRBD1. Germline-derived CDR1 and CDR2 are DFQATT and SNEGSKA (reference sequence). This CDR3 is 14 amino acids long. J gave up 2 bases and V 4 bases, and 2 bases lay outside the gene matches.

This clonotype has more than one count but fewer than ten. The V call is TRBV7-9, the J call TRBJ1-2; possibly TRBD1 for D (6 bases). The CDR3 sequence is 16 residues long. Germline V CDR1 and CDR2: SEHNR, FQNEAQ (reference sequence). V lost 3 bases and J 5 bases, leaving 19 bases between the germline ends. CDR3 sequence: CASSFTGPIAGYGYTF. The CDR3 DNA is TGTGCCAGCAGCTTCACAGGGCCCATTGCGGGGTATGGCTACACCTTC.

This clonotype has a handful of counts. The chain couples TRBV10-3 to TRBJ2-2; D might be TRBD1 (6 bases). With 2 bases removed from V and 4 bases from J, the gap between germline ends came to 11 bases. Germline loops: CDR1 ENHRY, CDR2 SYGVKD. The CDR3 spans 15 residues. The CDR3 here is CAISEARDTTGELFF. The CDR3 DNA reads TGTGCCATCAGTGAGGCCCGGGACACCACCGGGGAGCTGTTTTTT.

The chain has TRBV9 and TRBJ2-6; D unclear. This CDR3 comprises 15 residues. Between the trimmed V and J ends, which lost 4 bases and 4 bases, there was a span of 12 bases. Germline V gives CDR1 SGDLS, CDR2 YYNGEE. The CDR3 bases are TGTGCCAGCAGCTTCAAATCTCTCGGGGCCAACGTCCTGACTTTC. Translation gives CASSFKSLGANVLTF.

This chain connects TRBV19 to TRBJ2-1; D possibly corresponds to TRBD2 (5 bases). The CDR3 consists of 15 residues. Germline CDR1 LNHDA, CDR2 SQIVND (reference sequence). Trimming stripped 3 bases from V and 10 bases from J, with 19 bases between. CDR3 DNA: TGTGCCAGTAGTATTTTGGGAGAGCAGACCGGGGAGCAGTTCTTC. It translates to CASSILGEQTGEQFF.

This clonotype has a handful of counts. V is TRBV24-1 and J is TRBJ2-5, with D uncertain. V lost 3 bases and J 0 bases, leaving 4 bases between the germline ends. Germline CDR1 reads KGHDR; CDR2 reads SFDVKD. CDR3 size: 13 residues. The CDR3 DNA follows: TGTGCCACCAGTGATCAGTACCAAGAGACCCAGTACTTC. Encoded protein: CATSDQYQETQYF.

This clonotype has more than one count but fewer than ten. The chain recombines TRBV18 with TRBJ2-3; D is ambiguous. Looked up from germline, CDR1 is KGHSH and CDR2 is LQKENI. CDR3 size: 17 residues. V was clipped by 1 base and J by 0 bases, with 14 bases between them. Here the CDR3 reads CASSPRPLADSTDTQYF. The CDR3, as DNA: TGTGCCAGCTCACCACGTCCCCTGGCGGATAGCACAGATACGCAGTATTTT. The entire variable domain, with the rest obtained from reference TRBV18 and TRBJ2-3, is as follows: NAGVMQNPRHLVRRRGQEARLRCSPMKGHSHVYWYRQLPEEGLKFMVYLQKENIIDESGMPKERFSAEFPKEGPSILRIQQVVRGDSAAYFCASSPRPLADSTDTQYFGPGTRLTVL.